This T cell receptor beta chain was obtained from a study of OX40 agonist ivuxolimab in advanced cancers. Study context: Eligibility rules accepted prior anti-PD-1, anti-PD-L1 or anti-CTLA-4 therapy, and approximately 40% had some. Of the patients, three showed partial responses, one with hepatocellular carcinoma and two with cutaneous melanoma.

Study outcomes and limitations: Relative to CD4+ cells, CD8+ T cells on average had more expanded clones. The specificity for antigen of the expanded peripheral T cells was not determined.

This clone was counted once. Its antigen is not known. Between the trimmed V and J ends, which lost 3 bases and 8 bases, there was a span of 10 bases. The CDR3 is made up of 12 amino acids. CDR1 is SQVTM and CDR2 is ANQGSEA in the germline V gene. The data were produced by immunoSEQ multiplex PCR, yet TCRdb's version contains in-frame clones alone and is incomplete. The sample contains about 57,000 clones, 75% to 85% of which appear only once. The V and J genes are TRBV29-1 and TRBJ1-4; D unclear. This TCR came from an adult with an advanced solid tumor such as melanoma, head and neck, liver or kidney cancer. Sample: CD4+ or CD8+ T cells sorted from blood, taken in a trial of the OX40 agonist ivuxolimab. The CDR3: CSVDGSGEKLFF. For the CDR3, the DNA is TGCAGCGTTGACGGCAGCGGAGAAAAACTGTTTTTT.